This TCR beta chain was captured by sequencing in a study of cytomegalovirus exposure and HLA in healthy donors. Concerning this clone: Antigen specificity is unknown.

Findings and caveats of the study: Over 150 TCR beta chains were listed as cytomegalovirus-associated. In a later analysis, V- and J-gene trimming of beta chains associated with a DCLRE1C missense variant, replicated independently.

The PCR ran on 60 Vbeta and 13 Jbeta primers. As processed by the authors: Among the unique TCR beta chains that a later analysis counted, some 73 million in all, 10 million to 11 million were shared. Measured with immunoSEQ multiplex PCR; TCRdb has only the in-frame clones, and not every one. Clone size and V and J calls were adopted from that table, with D and trimming inferred from the DNA. In the table there are more than 95,000 clones, 75% to 80% of which are singletons. The TCR comes from a man between 60 and 75 years old in good health and CMV-seropositive. Sample: PBMCs.

CDR3 DNA sequence: TGTGCCAGCAGTTTAGCCCAGGGACAGGGCGGCAATCAGCCCCAGCATTTT. It yields the protein CASSLAQGQGGNQPQHF. The rearrangement joins TRBV28 to TRBJ1-5; 9 bases fit TRBD1. CDR1 and CDR2 (germline): MDHEN, SYDVKM. The CDR3 has 17 amino acids. The V segment lost 2 bases and the J segment 2 bases; nucleotides outside the gene matches: 7.